The 24 T cell receptor beta chains below all came from one sample that was sequenced in a study of post-analysis software for immune sequencing data. Study-wide findings and caveats: TRBV5-6, TRBV5-1 and TRBV20-1 belonged to a set of about five TRBV segments that were more frequent in patients than controls.

These TCRs' antigens remain unknown. Unique-molecular-identifier-tagged TCR beta cDNA libraries were used. TCRdb analysed the PCR reads with MiXCR anew, one entry per CDR3 protein. Of about 760,000 distinct CDR3 sequences in the sample, 30% were seen once. The material sequenced was blood. Source of these receptors: a girl aged 5 to 17 with multiple sclerosis.

The rearrangement links TRBV20-1 to TRBJ2-3; TRBD2 agrees at 10 bases. V shed 4 bases and J 2 bases; nucleotides not matched to a gene: 6. Per the germline V gene, CDR1 is DFQATT and CDR2 is SNEGSKA (reference sequence). The CDR3 is made up of 15 amino acids. The CDR3 coding sequence is TGCAGTGCTATAGCGGGAGGCCCCGACACAGATACGCAGTATTTT. This encodes CSAIAGGPDTDTQYF.

V and J are TRBV6-6 and TRBJ2-5; D is unclear. The germline V gene encodes CDR1 MNHNY and CDR2 SVGAGI (reference sequence). V was shortened by 5 bases and J by 2 bases, with 3 bases between the two germline ends. This CDR3 spans 11 amino acids. CDR3 sequence: CASSMQETQYF. CDR3 bases: TGTGCCAGCAGTATGCAAGAGACCCAGTACTTC.

This clonotype was observed a few times. The chain carries TRBV24-1 and TRBJ2-7; 8 bases map to TRBD2. The CDR3 sequence is 13 residues long. Looked up from germline, CDR1 is KGHDR and CDR2 is SFDVKD. V was pared by 6 bases and J by 2 bases, with 2 bases of the junction left unmatched. CDR3 coding DNA: TGTGCCACCAGTCCAGCGGGAGCCTACGAGCAGTACTTC. This gives the protein CATSPAGAYEQYF.

The J gene is TRBJ1-2, the V gene TRBV20-1; D not resolved. Trimming removed 2 bases at V and 2 bases at J, with 9 bases between. There are 13 residues in the CDR3. CDR1 is DFQATT and CDR2 is SNEGSKA in the germline V gene (reference sequence). DNA of the CDR3: TGCAGTGCTAGACACCCGGGAAACTATGGCTACACCTTC. This sequence encodes CSARHPGNYGYTF.

This sequence joins TRBV18 and TRBJ2-1; no reliable D call. The CDR3 loop spans 12 amino acids. V lost 3 bases and J lost 6, with 6 bases in between. From germline, CDR1 is KGHSH and CDR2 LQKENI. CDR3 region: CASSPDTNEQFF. The CDR3 DNA reads as TGTGCCAGCTCACCGGATACCAATGAGCAGTTCTTC.

The rearrangement joins TRBV28 to TRBJ1-2, with 9 bases fitting TRBD1. In germline, CDR1 is MDHEN, CDR2 SYDVKM. The CDR3 extends over 15 amino acids. The V gene end was trimmed by 5 bases and the J gene end by 5 bases; junction bases not matched to a gene: 9. The CDR3 here is CASSETTGGSYGYTF. In nucleotides, the CDR3 is TGTGCCAGCAGTGAAACGACAGGGGGTAGTTATGGCTACACCTTC.

With regard to this clonotype: This may be a read error, as it is one base from a much larger clone. The chain carries TRBV29-1 and TRBJ2-5, with D tentatively TRBD1 or TRBD2 (6 bases each). V lost 8 bases and J lost 1, with 20 bases in between. Germline lookup yields CDR1 SQVTM and CDR2 ANQGSEA. The length of the CDR3 is 15 residues. CDR3 sequence (DNA): TGCAGCTATAATAAGGGGGGCAGCTGCCAAGAGACCCAGTACTTC. The encoded protein is CSYNKGGSCQETQYF.

V and J are TRBV11-2 and TRBJ1-1; D is uncertain. The CDR3 is made up of 13 amino acids. Germline values: CDR1 SGHAT, CDR2 FQNNGV. The V end was cut by 4 bases, the J end by 6 bases, with 12 bases between. In DNA, the CDR3 is TGTGCCAGCAGCTCGAACCTCGACCCTGAAGCTTTCTTT. Residues: CASSSNLDPEAFF.

Notes on this clonotype: This clone may be a read error of a much larger clone one base away. V usage is TRBV20-1 and J usage is TRBJ2-7; 11 nucleotides line up with TRBD2. Germline V lookup: CDR1 DFQATT, CDR2 SNEGSKA (reference sequence). The CDR3 totals 15 residues. Here the CDR3 reads CGARGLAGDSYEQYF. The CDR3, as DNA: TGCGGTGCTAGAGGACTAGCGGGCGACTCCTACGAGCAGTACTTC.

V usage is TRBV28 and J usage is TRBJ2-6; the D call may be TRBD1 or TRBD2 (6 bases each). CDR1 is MDHEN, CDR2 SYDVKM, per germline. V lost 4 bases and J 5 bases, leaving 15 bases between the germline ends. The CDR3 extends over 16 amino acids. The CDR3 here is CASSSEGDSWANVLTF. CDR3 in DNA: TGTGCCAGCAGTTCGGAGGGGGACTCCTGGGCCAACGTCCTGACTTTC. The full variable domain, rest sourced from reference TRBV28 and TRBJ2-6, is DVKVTQSSRYLVKRTGEKVFLECVQDMDHENMFWYRQDPGLGLRLIYFSYDVKMKEKGDIPEGYSVSREKKERFSLILESASTNQTSMYLCASSSEGDSWANVLTFGAGSRLTVL.

This chain links TRBV6-2 or TRBV6-3 with TRBJ2-6; the D is unclear. V shed 7 bases and J shed 8 bases, with 12 bases lying between them. This CDR3 comprises 13 residues. In germline, CDR1 is MNHEY, CDR2 SVGEGT. CDR3 nucleotides: TGTGCCAGCAATTCGTCCCCATCCAACGTCCTGACTTTC. The encoded protein is CASNSSPSNVLTF.

The chain couples TRBV12-3 or TRBV12-4 to TRBJ2-7, with TRBD2 as a possible D gene (5 bases). The CDR3 is 11 residues long. CDR3 DNA: TGTGCCAGCGGGAGCTCCTGCGAGCAGTACGTC. It translates to CASGSSCEQYV.

This clonotype was seen only a few times. V usage is TRBV29-1 and J usage is TRBJ2-7, with 9 bases identical to TRBD2. This CDR3 has 13 residues. Germline CDR1 is SQVTM and CDR2 is ANQGSEA. The trim removed 7 bases at V and 2 bases at J, leaving 6 bases unmatched. The CDR3 region is CSASSGAPYEQYF. CDR3 DNA sequence: TGCAGCGCCTCTAGCGGGGCACCCTACGAGCAGTACTTC.

This sequence joins TRBV11-2 and TRBJ2-3, with 9 bases identical to TRBD2. Germline loops: CDR1 SGHAT, CDR2 FQNNGV. CDR3 length: 17 amino acids. With V trimmed by 3 bases and J by 3 bases, 10 bases remained unmatched. The chain's CDR3 is CASSFRRLAGPTDTQYF. CDR3 DNA: TGTGCCAGCAGCTTTCGACGGCTAGCGGGACCGACAGATACGCAGTATTTT.

This chain links TRBV7-2 with TRBJ2-3; TRBD2 aligns across 15 bases. From germline, CDR1 is SGHTA and CDR2 FQGNSA. This CDR3 is built from 18 residues. The V gene end was trimmed by 5 bases and the J gene end by 2 bases; junction bases not matched to a gene: 8. The CDR3, as DNA: TGTGCCAGCAGCCCCGGACTAGCGGGGGGGCTATACACAGATACGCAGTATTTT. Translating gives CASSPGLAGGLYTDTQYF.

J is TRBJ2-3 and V is TRBV5-1; 11 nucleotides line up with TRBD2. This CDR3 spans 17 amino acids. The germline V gene encodes CDR1 SGHRS and CDR2 YFSETQ. V dropped 5 bases and J dropped 2; count of bases not matched to a gene: 10. CDR3 DNA: TGCGCCAGCAGTCACCTGGGACTAGCGGAGATCACAGATACGCAGTATTTT. This encodes CASSHLGLAEITDTQYF.

This rearrangement joins TRBV7-2 to TRBJ1-1; D remains unclear. From germline, CDR1 is SGHTA and CDR2 FQGNSA. Deletions cut 1 base from V and 4 bases from J, with 10 bases between. The CDR3 contains 14 residues. The CDR3 sequence is CASSLGGIGTEAFF. The CDR3 DNA sequence: TGTGCCAGCAGCTTAGGGGGTATTGGCACTGAAGCTTTCTTT. The entire variable domain, with the rest obtained from reference TRBV7-2 and TRBJ1-1, is as follows: GAGVSQSPSNKVTEKGKDVELRCDPISGHTALYWYRQSLGQGLEFLIYFQGNSAPDKSGLPSDRFSAERTGGSVSTLTIQRTQQEDSAVYLCASSLGGIGTEAFFGQGTRLTVV.

The chain is built from TRBV21-1 and TRBJ2-7; the listed D gene, TRBD1, was not tested against the DNA. TRBV21-1 is described as a pseudogene. The CDR3 consists of 13 residues. DNA for the CDR3: TGTGCCAGCACCTCGGACAGGGAACGCGAGCAGTACTTC. It codes for CASTSDREREQYF.

This chain uses TRBV20-1 with TRBJ2-4; 12 bases agree with TRBD2. Germline V gene data show CDR1 as DFQATT and CDR2 as SNEGSKA (reference sequence). There are 15 residues in the CDR3. Losses at the gene ends were 4 bases for V and 0 bases for J; bases not matched to a gene: 1. CDR3 sequence (DNA): TGCAGTGCTAAACTAGCGGGAGGAGCCAAAAACATTCAGTACTTC. Its translation: CSAKLAGGAKNIQYF.

This chain links TRBV2 with TRBJ2-7, with D possibly being TRBD1 or TRBD2 (7 bases each). V was clipped by 0 bases and J by 3 bases, with 12 bases between them. The CDR3 contains 15 residues. The germline V gene encodes CDR1 SNHLY and CDR2 FYNNEI. The CDR3 DNA follows: TGTGCCAGCAGTGAAGCCTCAGGGGGGGACTACGAGCAGTACTTC. It encodes CASSEASGGDYEQYF.

This clonotype has a count of ten or more. The genes are TRBV9 and TRBJ2-5, with 12 nucleotides matching TRBD2. Germline V CDR1 and CDR2: SGDLS, YYNGEE. V was clipped by 0 bases and J by 4 bases; unmatched bases: 10. The CDR3 runs 18 residues. The CDR3 loop reads CASSVGPRLAGVTETQYF. The DNA of the CDR3 is TGTGCCAGCAGCGTAGGGCCCAGACTAGCGGGAGTCACAGAGACCCAGTACTTC.

V usage is TRBV29-1 and J usage is TRBJ1-2; 9 nucleotides agree with TRBD1. J was trimmed by 4 bases and V by 6 bases; bases with no gene match: 3. Germline loops: CDR1 SQVTM, CDR2 ANQGSEA. The CDR3 contains 12 residues. The CDR3 nucleotides are TGCAGCGTGGACAGGGGTGGCTATGGCTACACCTTC. Translation: CSVDRGGYGYTF.

This clonotype has more than one count but fewer than ten. Here the CDR3 reads CSVAPGGGMETQYF. The CDR3, as DNA: TGCAGCGTTGCGCCAGGGGGCGGGATGGAGACCCAGTACTTC. The chain employs TRBV29-1 and TRBJ2-5, with 8 nucleotides matching TRBD1. The CDR3 is 14 residues long. CDR1 is SQVTM and CDR2 is ANQGSEA in the germline V gene. V was pared by 4 bases and J by 5 bases, with 9 bases of the junction left unmatched. Complete variable domain (other parts from reference TRBV29-1 and TRBJ2-5): SAVISQKPSRDICQRGTSLTIQCQVDSQVTMMFWYRQQPGQSLTLIATANQGSEATYESGFVIDKFPISRPNLTFSTLTVSNMSPEDSSIYLCSVAPGGGMETQYFGPGTRLLVL.

This clonotype was picked up many times. The V gene is TRBV20-1, the J gene TRBJ2-5; D may be TRBD1 or TRBD2 (5 bases each). The CDR3 spans 13 residues. V shed 0 bases and J shed 2 bases, with 7 bases lying between them. The germline gives CDR1 DFQATT, CDR2 SNEGSKA (reference sequence). The CDR3 nucleotides read TGCAGTGCTAGAGATGGGGGACAAGAGACCCAGTACTTC. The encoded protein is CSARDGGQETQYF.